This section outlines one T cell receptor beta chain sequence together with its context. Its antigen is as yet unknown. The repertoire was sequenced with immunoSEQ multiplex PCR; TCRdb's copy has only in-frame clones and lacks some. The table has 190,000 or so clones, about 66% seen once. The entry originates in a study of shared clonotypes between healthy human individuals. Whole-study context: CD4 naive and memory got three plates each, CD8 naive two, CD8 memory one. Study findings and constraints: Few donors restricted represented genetic and exposure-history diversity. Read depth was anticipated to influence clonotype sharing among donors.

In the CD4+ fraction, cells were divided into CD45RA+ naive and CD45RA-negative memory subsets. V shed 5 bases and J shed 1 base, with 9 bases lying between them. Looked up from germline, CDR1 is WSHSY and CDR2 is SAAADI. The CDR3 is 13 residues long. V and J are TRBV10-2 and TRBJ2-7; D is perhaps TRBD1 (6 bases). This receptor was taken from a man aged 25 to 40 in good health. Sequenced input: memory CD4+ T cells sorted from blood. Subset denoted: CD45RA-negative fraction. CDR3 sequence: CASSTTGSYEQYF. The CDR3 bases are TGCGCCAGCAGTACTACAGGGTCCTACGAGCAGTACTTC.